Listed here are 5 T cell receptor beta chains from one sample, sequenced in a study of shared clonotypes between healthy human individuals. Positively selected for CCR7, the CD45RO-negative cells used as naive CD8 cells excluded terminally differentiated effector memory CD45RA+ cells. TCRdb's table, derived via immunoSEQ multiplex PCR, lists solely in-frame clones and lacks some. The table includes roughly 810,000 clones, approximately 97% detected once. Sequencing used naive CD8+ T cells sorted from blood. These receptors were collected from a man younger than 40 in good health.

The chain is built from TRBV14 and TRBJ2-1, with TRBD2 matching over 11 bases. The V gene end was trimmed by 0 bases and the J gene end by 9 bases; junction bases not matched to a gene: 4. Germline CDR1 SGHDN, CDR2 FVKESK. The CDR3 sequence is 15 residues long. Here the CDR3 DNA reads TGTGCCAGCAGCCAAGAACTAGCGGGAGCAGTTGAGCAGTTCTTC. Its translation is CASSQELAGAVEQFF. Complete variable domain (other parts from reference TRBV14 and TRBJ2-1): EAGVTQFPSHSVIEKGQTVTLRCDPISGHDNLYWYRRVMGKEIKFLLHFVKESKQDESGMPNNRFLAERTGGTYSTLKVQPAELEDSGVYFCASSQELAGAVEQFFGPGTRLTVL.

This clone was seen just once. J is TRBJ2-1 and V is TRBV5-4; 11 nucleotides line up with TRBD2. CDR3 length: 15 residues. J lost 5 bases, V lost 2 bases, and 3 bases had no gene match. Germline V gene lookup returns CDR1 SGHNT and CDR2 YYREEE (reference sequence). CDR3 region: CASSLKLAGDNEQFF. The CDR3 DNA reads TGTGCCAGCAGCTTAAAACTAGCGGGGGACAATGAGCAGTTCTTC.

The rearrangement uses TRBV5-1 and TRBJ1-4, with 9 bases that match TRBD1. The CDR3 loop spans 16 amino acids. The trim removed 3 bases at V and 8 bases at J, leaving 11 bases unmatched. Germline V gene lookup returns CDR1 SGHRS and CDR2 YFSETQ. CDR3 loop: CASSSRTGGAYEKLFF. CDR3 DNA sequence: TGCGCCAGCAGCTCACGCACAGGGGGCGCGTACGAAAAACTGTTTTTT.

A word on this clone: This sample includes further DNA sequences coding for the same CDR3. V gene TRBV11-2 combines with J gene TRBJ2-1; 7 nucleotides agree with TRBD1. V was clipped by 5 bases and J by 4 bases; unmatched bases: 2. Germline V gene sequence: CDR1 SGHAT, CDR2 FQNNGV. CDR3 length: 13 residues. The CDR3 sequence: CASSTTGYNEQFF. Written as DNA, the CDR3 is TGTGCCAGCAGCACGACAGGGTACAATGAGCAGTTCTTC.

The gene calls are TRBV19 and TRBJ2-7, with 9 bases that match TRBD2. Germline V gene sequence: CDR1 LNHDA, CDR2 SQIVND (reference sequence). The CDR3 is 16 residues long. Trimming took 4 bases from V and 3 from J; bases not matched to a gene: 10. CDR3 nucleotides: TGTGCCAGTAGTACCGCGGGAGGGGCCGGAAGCTACGAGCAGTACTTC. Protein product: CASSTAGGAGSYEQYF.